One and the same sample provided the 3 T cell receptor beta chains below, sequenced in a study of shared clonotypes between healthy human individuals. Naive CD8 cells were CD45RO-negative, positively selected for CCR7, excluding terminally differentiated effector memory CD45RA+ cells. Method: immunoSEQ multiplex PCR; TCRdb's copy keeps in-frame clones and lacks some. The sample includes just over 2,000,000 clones, approximately 94% of them seen just once. The sequenced material came from naive CD8+ T cells sorted from blood. These receptors all stem from a man younger than 35 in good health.

This clone was seen only once. The V gene is TRBV6-1, the J gene TRBJ2-5, with 12 bases fitting TRBD2. The CDR3 loop spans 18 amino acids. Germline CDR1 is MNHNS and CDR2 is SASEGT. V lost 0 bases and J lost 7; bases outside the gene matches: 12. As DNA, the CDR3 is TGTGCCAGCAGTGAAGCTACTGGACTAGCGGGAAGCCTGGTGACCCAGTACTTC. Amino acids: CASSEATGLAGSLVTQYF.

The chain uses TRBV7-9 and TRBJ2-5, with D hard to call. The CDR3 covers 16 residues. V dropped 2 bases and J dropped 2 bases, with 15 bases sitting between them. Germline CDR1 is SEHNR and CDR2 is FQNEAQ (reference sequence). CDR3 residues: CASSLNKNDGQETQYF. CDR3 DNA sequence: TGTGCCAGCAGCTTAAACAAAAACGACGGACAAGAGACCCAGTACTTC.

The chain is built from TRBV5-6 and TRBJ1-2; D remains unclear. The V and J ends lost 4 bases and 3 bases respectively, with 4 bases between them. CDR1 is SGHDT, CDR2 YYEEEE, per germline. This CDR3 is 11 amino acids long. The CDR3 spells CASSGYYGYTF. The DNA for the CDR3 is TGTGCCAGCAGCGGGTACTATGGCTACACCTTC.